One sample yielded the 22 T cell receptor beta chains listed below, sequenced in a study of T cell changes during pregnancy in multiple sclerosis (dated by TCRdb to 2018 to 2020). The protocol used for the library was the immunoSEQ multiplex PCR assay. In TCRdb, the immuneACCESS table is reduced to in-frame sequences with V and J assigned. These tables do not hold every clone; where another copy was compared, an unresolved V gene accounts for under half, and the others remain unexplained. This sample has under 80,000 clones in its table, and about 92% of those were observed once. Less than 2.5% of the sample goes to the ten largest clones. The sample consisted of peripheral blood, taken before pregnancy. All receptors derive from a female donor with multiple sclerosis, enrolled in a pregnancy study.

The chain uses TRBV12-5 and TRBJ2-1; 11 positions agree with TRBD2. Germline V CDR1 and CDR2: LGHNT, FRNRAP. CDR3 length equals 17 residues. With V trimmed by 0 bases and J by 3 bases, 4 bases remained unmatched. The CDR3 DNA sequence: TGTGCTAGTGGTTTGGTTAGCGGGAGGGTAGGCTACAATGAGCAGTTCTTC. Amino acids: CASGLVSGRVGYNEQFF.

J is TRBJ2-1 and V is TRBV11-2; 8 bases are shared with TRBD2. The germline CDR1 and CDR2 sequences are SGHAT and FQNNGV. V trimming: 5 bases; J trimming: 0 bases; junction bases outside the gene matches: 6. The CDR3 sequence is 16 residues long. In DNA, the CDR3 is TGTGCCAGCAGCACAGGGAGCGGGAGCTCCTACAATGAGCAGTTCTTC. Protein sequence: CASSTGSGSSYNEQFF.

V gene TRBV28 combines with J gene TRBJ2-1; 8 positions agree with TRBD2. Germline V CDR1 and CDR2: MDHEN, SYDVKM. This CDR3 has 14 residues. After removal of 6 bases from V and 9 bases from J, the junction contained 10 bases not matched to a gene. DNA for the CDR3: TGTGCCAGCAGAGCCGGAGAAGCGGGAGCTGAGCAGTTCTTC. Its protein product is CASRAGEAGAEQFF.

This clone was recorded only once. The CDR3 spells CASSLGTGGEWTEAFF. CDR3 in DNA: TGTGCCAGCAGCTTAGGGACAGGGGGCGAGTGGACTGAAGCTTTCTTT. The chain recombines TRBV7-9 with TRBJ1-1, with TRBD1 identical over 11 bases. Trimming at V came to 1 base and at J to 5 bases, leaving 6 bases not matched to a gene. CDR3 length equals 16 residues. Germline values: CDR1 SEHNR, CDR2 FQNEAQ (reference sequence).

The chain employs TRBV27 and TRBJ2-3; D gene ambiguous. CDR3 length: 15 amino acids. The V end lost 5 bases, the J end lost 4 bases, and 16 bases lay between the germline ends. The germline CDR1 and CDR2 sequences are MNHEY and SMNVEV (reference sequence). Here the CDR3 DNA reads TGTGCCAGCAGTACCCTTGGTTTCGGGTCAGATACGCAGTATTTT. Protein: CASSTLGFGSDTQYF.

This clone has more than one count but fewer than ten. CDR3 protein: CASSWTIGTYEQYF. DNA for the CDR3: TGTGCCAGCAGCTGGACAATAGGGACCTACGAGCAGTACTTC. The chain uses TRBV7-2 and TRBJ2-7; weak D call: TRBD1 (5 bases). Germline CDR1 and CDR2: SGHTA and FQGNSA. This CDR3 is built from 14 residues. V lost 4 bases to trimming and J lost 2 bases, with 12 bases between them.

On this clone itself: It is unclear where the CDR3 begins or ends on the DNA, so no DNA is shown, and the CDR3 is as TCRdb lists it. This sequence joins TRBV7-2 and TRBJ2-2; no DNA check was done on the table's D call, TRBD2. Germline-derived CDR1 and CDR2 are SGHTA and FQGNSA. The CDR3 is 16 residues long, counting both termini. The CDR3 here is CASASEQFFVAGELFF.

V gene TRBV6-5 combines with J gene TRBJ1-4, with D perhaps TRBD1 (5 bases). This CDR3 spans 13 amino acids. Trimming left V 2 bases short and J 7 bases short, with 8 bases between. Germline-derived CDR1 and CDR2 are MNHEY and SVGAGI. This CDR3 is CASSYDSLEKLFF. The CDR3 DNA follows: TGTGCCAGCAGTTACGACAGCCTTGAAAAACTGTTTTTT.

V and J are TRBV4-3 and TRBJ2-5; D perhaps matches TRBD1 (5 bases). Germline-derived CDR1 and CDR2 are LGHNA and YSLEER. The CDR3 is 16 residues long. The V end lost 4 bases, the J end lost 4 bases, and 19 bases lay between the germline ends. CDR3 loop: CASSPGEFRAAETQYF. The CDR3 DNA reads TGCGCCAGCAGCCCAGGCGAGTTCAGGGCCGCAGAGACCCAGTACTTC.

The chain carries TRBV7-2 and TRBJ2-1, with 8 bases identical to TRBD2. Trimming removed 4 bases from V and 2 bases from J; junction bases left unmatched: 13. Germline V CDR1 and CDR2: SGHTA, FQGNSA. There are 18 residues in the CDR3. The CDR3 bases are TGTGCCAGCAGCTCAACCCCCGGACTAGCTGGCCCCTACAATGAGCAGTTCTTC. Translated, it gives CASSSTPGLAGPYNEQFF.

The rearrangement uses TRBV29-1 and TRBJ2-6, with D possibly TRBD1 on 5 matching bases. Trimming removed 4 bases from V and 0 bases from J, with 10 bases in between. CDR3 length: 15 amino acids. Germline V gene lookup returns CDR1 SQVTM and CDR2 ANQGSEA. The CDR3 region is CSVAQADSGANVLTF. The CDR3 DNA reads TGCAGCGTTGCACAGGCAGACTCTGGGGCCAACGTCCTGACTTTC.

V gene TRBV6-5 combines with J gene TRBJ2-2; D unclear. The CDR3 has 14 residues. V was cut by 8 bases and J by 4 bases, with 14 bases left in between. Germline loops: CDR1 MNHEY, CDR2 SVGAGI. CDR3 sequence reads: CASAIFSSTGELFF. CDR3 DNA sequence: TGTGCCAGCGCTATTTTCTCGAGCACCGGGGAGCTGTTTTTT.

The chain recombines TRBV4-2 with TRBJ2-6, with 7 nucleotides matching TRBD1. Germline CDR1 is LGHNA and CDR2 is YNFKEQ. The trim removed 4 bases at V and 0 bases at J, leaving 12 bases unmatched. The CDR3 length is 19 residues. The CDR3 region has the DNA TGTGCCAGCAGCCCCCGGGACAGTTACCCTTCCTCTGGGGCCAACGTCCTGACTTTC. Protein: CASSPRDSYPSSGANVLTF.

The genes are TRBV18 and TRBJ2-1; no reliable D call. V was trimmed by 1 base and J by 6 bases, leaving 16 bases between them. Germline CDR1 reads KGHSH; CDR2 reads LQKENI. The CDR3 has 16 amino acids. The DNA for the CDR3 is TGTGCCAGCTCACCACTACCGCCTAGTCCCCTCAATGAGCAGTTCTTC. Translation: CASSPLPPSPLNEQFF. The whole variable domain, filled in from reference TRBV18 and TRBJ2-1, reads NAGVMQNPRHLVRRRGQEARLRCSPMKGHSHVYWYRQLPEEGLKFMVYLQKENIIDESGMPKERFSAEFPKEGPSILRIQQVVRGDSAAYFCASSPLPPSPLNEQFFGPGTRLTVL.

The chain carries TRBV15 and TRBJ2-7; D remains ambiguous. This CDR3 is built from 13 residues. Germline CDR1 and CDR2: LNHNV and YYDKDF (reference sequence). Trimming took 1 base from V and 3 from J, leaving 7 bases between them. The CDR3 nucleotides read TGTGCCACCAGCAGAGTCCCCCGCTACGAGCAGTACTTC. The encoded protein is CATSRVPRYEQYF.

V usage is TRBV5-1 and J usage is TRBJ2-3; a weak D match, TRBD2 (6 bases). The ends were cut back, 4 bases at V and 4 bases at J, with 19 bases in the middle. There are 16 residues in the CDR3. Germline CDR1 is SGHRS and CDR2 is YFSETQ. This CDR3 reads CASSPGGPLEADTQYF. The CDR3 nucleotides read TGCGCCAGCAGCCCTGGAGGGCCTCTCGAGGCAGATACGCAGTATTTT.

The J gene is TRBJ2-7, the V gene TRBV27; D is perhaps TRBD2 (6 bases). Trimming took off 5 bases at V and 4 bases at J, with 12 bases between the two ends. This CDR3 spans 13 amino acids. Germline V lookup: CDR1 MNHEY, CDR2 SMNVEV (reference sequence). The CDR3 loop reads CASSPWGGYEQYF. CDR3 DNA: TGTGCCAGCAGTCCCTGGGGAGGTTACGAGCAGTACTTC.

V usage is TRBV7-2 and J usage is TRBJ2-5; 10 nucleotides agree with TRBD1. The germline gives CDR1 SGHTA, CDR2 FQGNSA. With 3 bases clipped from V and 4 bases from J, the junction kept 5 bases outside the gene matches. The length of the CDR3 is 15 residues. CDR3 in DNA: TGTGCCAGCAGCTTTGACAGGGGGCTTGGAGAGACCCAGTACTTC. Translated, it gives CASSFDRGLGETQYF.

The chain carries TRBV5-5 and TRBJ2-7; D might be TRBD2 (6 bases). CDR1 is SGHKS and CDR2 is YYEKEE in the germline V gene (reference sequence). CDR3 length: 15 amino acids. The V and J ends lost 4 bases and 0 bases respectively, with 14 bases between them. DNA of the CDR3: TGTGCCAGCAGCCAAGAGGAGGGGAGCTCCTACGAGCAGTACTTC. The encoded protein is CASSQEEGSSYEQYF. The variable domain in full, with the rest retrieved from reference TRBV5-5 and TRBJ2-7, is DAGVTQSPTHLIKTRGQQVTLRCSPISGHKSVSWYQQVLGQGPQFIFQYYEKEERGRGNFPDRFSARQFPNYSSELNVNALLLGDSALYLCASSQEEGSSYEQYFGPGTRLTVT.

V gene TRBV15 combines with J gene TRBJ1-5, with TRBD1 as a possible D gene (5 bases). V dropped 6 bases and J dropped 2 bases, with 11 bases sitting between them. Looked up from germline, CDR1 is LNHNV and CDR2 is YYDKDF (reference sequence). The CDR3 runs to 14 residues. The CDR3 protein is CATSPRARNQPQHF. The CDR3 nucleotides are TGTGCCACCAGTCCCAGGGCGCGCAATCAGCCCCAGCATTTT.

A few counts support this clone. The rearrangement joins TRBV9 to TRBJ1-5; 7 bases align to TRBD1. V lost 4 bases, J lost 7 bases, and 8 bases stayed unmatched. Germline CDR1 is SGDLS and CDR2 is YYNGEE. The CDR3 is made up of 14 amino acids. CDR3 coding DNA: TGTGCCAGCAGCTCAGACAGGGTTGGGCAGCCCCAGCATTTT. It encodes CASSSDRVGQPQHF.

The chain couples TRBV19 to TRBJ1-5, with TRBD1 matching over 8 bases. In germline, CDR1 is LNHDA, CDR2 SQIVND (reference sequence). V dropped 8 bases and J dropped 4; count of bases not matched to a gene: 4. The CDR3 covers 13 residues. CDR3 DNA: TGTGCCAGTTCGGACAGGGCTAATCAGCCCCAGCATTTT. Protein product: CASSDRANQPQHF.